This T cell receptor (beta chain) was recovered during a study of PD-L1 blockade in urothelial cancer (dated by TCRdb to 2016 to 2017). At the level of the whole study: Every patient began therapy in about 2014 and was given atezolizumab 1,200 mg intravenously every 3 weeks. Blood samples were analyzed 3 weeks after the start of treatment (second dose) and 6 weeks after the start of treatment. Nine patients achieved durable clinical benefit and around 19 did not. The study, an exploratory multi-omic analysis, examined somatic, immune and clinical correlates of response to PD-L1 blockade with atezolizumab in urothelial cancer. In the same patients who had TCR sequencing, pretreatment tumors also underwent whole exome sequencing and RNA sequencing. Blood samples yielded a median of about 150,000 T cells and roughly 83,000 unique TCRs, with median clonality approximately 0.08. Approximately 29 patients had pretreatment blood TCR-seq, some 24 had at least one posttreatment blood collection, and some 24 had tumor TCR-seq. TCR sequencing covered pretreatment tumor samples and matched, serially collected peripheral blood taken before and after atezolizumab treatment. About 90% of the roughly 29 patients were males with bladder-origin urothelial cancer, and about 65% of the roughly 29 reported a prior smoking history. Patients had an ECOG performance status of 0 or 1 and had received between 0 and 3 prior chemotherapy regimens. Durable clinical benefit meant progression-free survival longer than 6 months, and TCR features were also tested against progression-free and overall survival. Results the study describes overall, beyond this receptor: Greater expansion of tumor-associated TCR clones in peripheral blood 3 weeks after the start of treatment was observed in patients with durable benefit (n ≈ 20, p = 0.022). Because of the small sample size (n ≈ 29) and the many exploratory analyses performed, the results are intended to be regarded as hypothesis-generating. Improved progression-free and overall survival was associated with having pretreatment peripheral blood TCR clonality below the median.

Each PCR received spiked-in synthetic TCR analog templates so that absolute template abundance could be estimated from read counts. Using the immunoSEQ assay, TCRbeta CDR3 regions were amplified from genomic DNA with bias-controlled V and J gene primers. Sequencing of rearranged TCRbeta segments was performed at approximately 20X coverage. Per the source publication's procedure: Sequencing errors were corrected by clustering, and CDR3s were annotated against IMGT so that V, D and J genes could be assigned. Out-of-frame and stop-codon sequences were excluded, and only productive TCRbeta rearrangements were used in downstream analyses. Clonality was calculated as one minus the Shannon entropy normalized by the log of the number of unique productive sequences. Clones differing between time points or between blood and tumor were identified by Fisher's exact test with Benjamini-Hochberg correction at adjusted p below 0.01. TCRdb carries this immuneACCESS record with in-frame sequences only. Its versions omit some clonotypes, under half of them owing to an unresolved V gene in the studies checked, with the rest unexplained. That table is the source of V, J and clone size, and D and trimming were worked out from the DNA. The sample has about 130,000 clones on record, roughly 86% of them singletons. The ten largest clones take up 2.4% of the sample.

Sequences MNHNS (CDR1) and SASEGT (CDR2) are obtained from the germline V gene. V and J are trimmed by 3 bases and 8 bases, and the gene matches miss 4 bases of the junction. CDR3 length: 13 amino acids, cysteine to phenylalanine. Solely the CDR3 DNA is kept, with 39 bases framed from the first base. This clone was seen a single time. The antigen it recognizes is unknown. Base qualities are not provided; no much larger clone lies one nucleotide away. Per the publication, the time point label means: peripheral blood 6 weeks after treatment start. A total of under 30 patients with locally advanced or metastatic urothelial carcinoma, treated at Memorial Sloan Kettering on a trial protocol, made up the cohort. Peripheral blood mononuclear cells were collected pretreatment and during treatment, with between 1 and 8 total time points obtained per patient. The Qiagen DNeasy Blood extraction kit was used to purify genomic DNA from total PBMCs and tumor samples. PBMCs were collected pretreatment and during treatment, and were isolated and stored as previously described.

This receptor was obtained from a man aged 45-65 years with urothelial cancer. The sequences come from PBMCs, collected around atezolizumab (anti-PD-L1) treatment. The receptor chain draws on TRBV6-1 and TRBJ2-1, with 7 bases matching TRBD2. The CDR3 reads as follows: CASSERENYEQFF. The sequenced DNA: TGTGCCAGCAGTGAGCGGGAGAATTATGAGCAGTTCTTC.